This TCR beta chain was obtained from a study of cytomegalovirus exposure and HLA in healthy donors. The protocol was immunoSEQ multiplex PCR, while the TCRdb copy is restricted to in-frame clones and leaves out a portion. The sample records around 190,000 clones, 85% being singletons. The donors were members of the approximately 120-subject validation cohort (separate from the approximately 650-subject first cohort). Study-level points and caveats: The authors confirmed in vitro that a few CMV-associated chains were specific for CMV antigens. The classifier was said to identify cytomegalovirus status with high specificity and sensitivity.

In the case of this clone: Antigen unknown.

Germline values: CDR1 SGHAT, CDR2 FQNNGV. V gave up 2 bases and J gave up 2 bases; unmatched junction bases: 11. CDR3 length: 18 amino acids. The TCR sequence derives from a man aged 18 to 30 in good health and CMV-seropositive. The sequencing sample was made of PBMCs. This chain uses TRBV11-2 with TRBJ2-3; TRBD1 agrees at 9 bases. CDR3 residues: CASSLREQGARPTDTQYF. The CDR3 region has the DNA TGTGCCAGCAGCTTACGGGAACAGGGGGCCCGACCCACAGATACGCAGTATTTT.